A selection of T cell receptor beta chains follows, all from one sample in a study of cytomegalovirus exposure and HLA in healthy donors. Here immunoSEQ multiplex PCR was the method, and the copy in TCRdb shows in-frame clones only, minus some. Here the sample spans more than 95,000 clones, roughly three quarters being singletons. Sequenced material: PBMCs. These receptors all come from a woman aged 35 to 49 in good health and CMV-seronegative. Each CDR3 is given without its conserved first and last residue.

CDR3 protein: ASSFTTGGPANTIY; V gene: TRBV5-1
CDR3 protein: ASSLGLAGSGEQY; V gene: TRBV5-6
CDR3 protein: ASSFIAGELF; V gene: TRBV28
CDR3 protein: ASSTPRRGLQETQY; V gene: TRBV19
CDR3 protein: AWSVLINNEQF; V gene: TRBV30
CDR3 protein: ASSLYFTPNQPQH; V gene: TRBV6-1
CDR3 protein: ASSPRDRGPYEQY; V gene: TRBV6-5
CDR3 protein: ASSPWTGGEQY; V gene: TRBV5-4
CDR3 protein: ASSGREGRSYEQY; V gene: TRBV6-5
CDR3 protein: ATGPRSTNYGYT; V gene: TRBV10-2
CDR3 protein: ASSEQGARNTQY; V gene: TRBV19
CDR3 protein: ASRLRASESTDTQY; V gene: TRBV27
CDR3 protein: ASSRSKGGPSGYT; V gene: TRBV28
CDR3 protein: ASSPGGVGNTEAF; V gene: TRBV28
CDR3 protein: ASSIDPGGGNTIY; V gene: TRBV2
CDR3 protein: AWSPTDGRSSYNEQF; V gene: TRBV30
CDR3 protein: ASSKAGTVPEKLF; V gene: TRBV28
CDR3 protein: ASSSPLSGSGPQY; V gene: TRBV7-3
CDR3 protein: ASSRTGVSGNTIY; V gene: TRBV27
CDR3 protein: ASSVVRGTTEAF; V gene: TRBV7-2
CDR3 protein: ASPPLGSDNYEQY; V gene: TRBV28
CDR3 protein: ASSPTQGRYEKLF; V gene: TRBV2
CDR3 protein: ASGTRDRAFYGYT; V gene: TRBV6-5